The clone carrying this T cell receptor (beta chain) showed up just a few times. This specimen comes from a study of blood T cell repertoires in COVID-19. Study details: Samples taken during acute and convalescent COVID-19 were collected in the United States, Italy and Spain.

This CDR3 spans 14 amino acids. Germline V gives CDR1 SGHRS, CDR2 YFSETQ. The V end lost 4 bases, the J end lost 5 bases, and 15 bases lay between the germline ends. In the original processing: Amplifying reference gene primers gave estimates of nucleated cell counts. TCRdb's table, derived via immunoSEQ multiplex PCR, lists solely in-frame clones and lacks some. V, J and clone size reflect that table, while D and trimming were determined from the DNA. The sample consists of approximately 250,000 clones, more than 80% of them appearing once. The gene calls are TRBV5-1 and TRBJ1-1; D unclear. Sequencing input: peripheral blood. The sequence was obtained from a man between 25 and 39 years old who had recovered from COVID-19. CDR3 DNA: TGCGCCAGCAGCCGCTCGTCCGGGGAGACTGAAGCTTTCTTT. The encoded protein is CASSRSSGETEAFF.